This record looks at one TCR beta chain sequence and its context. V lost 0 bases to trimming and J lost 2 bases; unmatched junction nucleotides: 2. The CDR3 runs 15 residues. Germline CDR1 is SGDLS and CDR2 is YYNGEE. This sample was taken from a study of blood T cell repertoires in COVID-19. Background on the study: Specimens from acute and convalescent COVID-19 originated in the United States, Italy and Spain. Nucleic acid was either cDNA or gDNA, and it came from T cells, B-cell-depleted T cells, or PBMCs.

Original processing methods: Quantification of nucleated cells was approximated via reference gene primer amplification. This table comes from immunoSEQ multiplex PCR, and its TCRdb copy is limited to in-frame clones, with some not included. That table is the source of V, J and clone size, and D and trimming were worked out from the DNA. Seen here are about 6,600 clones, 80% to 90% observed once, and the top ten hold more than 8%. The origin of this receptor is a human donor in a cohort sampled during active COVID-19. The donor label of this sample is uncertain. The sequenced sample consisted of peripheral blood. The chain recombines TRBV9 with TRBJ2-1; the match to TRBD1 covers 7 bases. This CDR3 reads CASSVGQGAYNEQFF. CDR3 DNA sequence: TGTGCCAGCAGCGTAGGACAGGGAGCCTACAATGAGCAGTTCTTC.